Presented here are 28 T cell receptor beta chains from one specimen sequenced in a study of Graves' ophthalmopathy and Graves' hyperthyroidism (dated by TCRdb to the late 2010s). The sample was run on an Illumina HiSeq 2000. For repertoire sequencing, TCR beta CDR3 regions were amplified from RNA transcripts. A first-round RT-PCR used HTBI primers with the Qiagen OneStep RT-PCR kit, followed by a second-round multiplex PCR, size selection and purification. TCRdb passed the public sequencing reads through fastp at Q25 and MiXCR, retaining productive beta sequences. Duplicate CDR3 protein sequences are folded into a single record with the most common DNA and genes. The sample yields 40,000 to 45,000 distinct CDR3 sequences; approximately 52% were counted once. More than 15% of the sample goes to the ten largest clones. Sequenced input: peripheral blood. These receptor sequences come from an adult man with Graves' ophthalmopathy.

This clonotype was counted ten times or more. J is TRBJ2-7 and V is TRBV5-4; D possibly matches TRBD1 or TRBD2 (6 bases each). Trimming left V 6 bases short and J 4 bases short, with 17 bases between. Germline V lookup: CDR1 SGHNT, CDR2 YYREEE (reference sequence). This CDR3 spans 14 amino acids. CDR3: CASNPTGAPYEQYF. The CDR3 nucleotides are TGTGCCAGCAACCCCACGGGGGCCCCATACGAGCAGTACTTC.

This clonotype has a handful of counts. This chain links TRBV29-1 with TRBJ2-7; 9 bases are a match to TRBD2. Germline V gene lookup returns CDR1 SQVTM and CDR2 ANQGSEA. V trimming: 7 bases; J trimming: 3 bases; junction bases outside the gene matches: 7. This CDR3 comprises 13 residues. The CDR3, as DNA: TGCAGCGGGCGGGGGGGGCACGACTACGAGCAGTACTTC. This encodes CSGRGGHDYEQYF.

Notes on this clonotype: A single base separates this from a much larger clone, so it may be a read error. Since the CDR3 does not end with the conserved phenylalanine or tryptophan, this likely comes from a read error. The rearrangement joins TRBV24-1 to TRBJ2-1, with D possibly TRBD1 on 6 matching bases. The CDR3 consists of 16 residues. Per the germline V gene, CDR1 is KGHDR and CDR2 is SFDVKD. CDR3 DNA sequence: TGTGCCAGCAGTCCCCTCAGACAGGTCTCCTACAATGAGCAGTTCCTC. It encodes CASSPLRQVSYNEQFL.

For this clonotype: This may arise from a read error, as a much more abundant clone is one base away. This chain connects TRBV5-1 to TRBJ2-5; 7 nucleotides agree with TRBD1. Germline V gene data show CDR1 as SGHRS and CDR2 as YFSETQ. This CDR3 is built from 12 residues. The CDR3 DNA reads as TGCGCCAGCAGCCGACAGGGAGAGACCCAGCACTTC. Translated, it gives CASSRQGETQHF.

The rearrangement uses TRBV4-1 and TRBJ2-3; D uncertain. Trimming shortened V by 4 bases and J by 12 bases, and 14 bases separated the two germline ends. Germline V gene sequence: CDR1 MGHRA, CDR2 YSYEKL. This CDR3 has 12 residues. The DNA for the CDR3 is TGCGCCAGCAGCCCAACCGCTGGGGTACAGTATTTT. This encodes CASSPTAGVQYF.

The gene calls are TRBV24-1 and TRBJ2-1; D gene ambiguous. Germline loops: CDR1 KGHDR, CDR2 SFDVKD. V was trimmed by 8 bases and J by 5 bases, leaving 12 bases between them. The CDR3 is made up of 13 amino acids. CDR3 region: CATMGSAHNEQFF. The CDR3 nucleotides read TGTGCCACCATGGGCAGCGCCCACAATGAGCAGTTCTTC.

The chain joins TRBV19 to TRBJ1-2; D remains ambiguous. Germline lookup yields CDR1 LNHDA and CDR2 SQIVND (reference sequence). With 4 bases removed from V and 9 bases from J, the gap between germline ends came to 12 bases. There are 12 residues in the CDR3. CDR3 nucleotides: TGTGCCAGTAGTACCCCGGACTTGAGCTACACCTTC. Translating gives CASSTPDLSYTF.

This chain joins TRBV6-1 and TRBJ2-1; no reliable D call. In germline, CDR1 is MNHNS, CDR2 SASEGT. V shed 1 base and J shed 0 bases, with 10 bases lying between them. The CDR3 totals 16 residues. Here the CDR3 DNA reads TGTGCCAGCAGTGAAGATATCGGCAGCTCCTACAATGAGCAGTTCTTC. It codes for CASSEDIGSSYNEQFF.

The V and J genes are TRBV6-6 and TRBJ1-6; maybe TRBD1 (6 bases). From germline, CDR1 is MNHNY and CDR2 SVGAGI (reference sequence). This CDR3 comprises 13 residues. Between the trimmed V and J ends, which lost 8 bases and 3 bases, there was a span of 8 bases. The CDR3 DNA follows: TGTGCCAGCCAGGACAGCTATAATTCACCCCTCCACTTT. It is translated as CASQDSYNSPLHF.

The chain carries TRBV7-2 and TRBJ1-2, with D perhaps matching TRBD1 (6 bases). Looked up from germline, CDR1 is SGHTA and CDR2 is FQGNSA. This CDR3 has 13 amino acids. V was trimmed by 4 bases and J by 4 bases, leaving 10 bases between them. The CDR3 bases are TGTGCCAGCAGCTCCGGACAGTTCTATGGCTACACCTTC. Encoded protein: CASSSGQFYGYTF.

Many counts were recorded for this clonotype. This chain uses TRBV30 with TRBJ2-2, with D perhaps TRBD2 (6 bases). The ends were cut back, 7 bases at V and 6 bases at J, with 12 bases in the middle. The CDR3 is 12 residues long. The V gene's germline CDR1 is GTSNPN and CDR2 SVGIG (reference sequence). The CDR3 protein is CAYSRDSGELFF. In nucleotides, the CDR3 is TGTGCCTATTCACGGGACTCCGGGGAGCTGTTTTTT.

The CDR3 loop reads CASSELGQGTTGELFF. The CDR3 region has the DNA TGTGCCAGCAGTGAATTGGGCCAGGGTACAACCGGGGAGCTGTTTTTT. The V call is TRBV25-1, the J call TRBJ2-2; D may be TRBD1 (5 bases). Germline V CDR1 and CDR2: MGHDK, SYGVNS. This CDR3 contains 16 residues. V gave up 1 base and J gave up 5 bases, with 14 bases separating them.

The chain combines TRBV7-9 with TRBJ1-5, with a tentative D call TRBD1 (5 bases). The CDR3 has 15 amino acids. Germline loops: CDR1 SEHNR, CDR2 FQNEAQ (reference sequence). V lost 4 bases and J lost 11, with 21 bases in between. The CDR3 nucleotides are TGTGCCAGCAGCTCTACTAGCGGGGGTCAAGAGACCCAGCATTTT. Translated: CASSSTSGGQETQHF.

V is TRBV24-1 and J is TRBJ2-7, with TRBD1 identical over 8 bases. The germline CDR1 and CDR2 sequences are KGHDR and SFDVKD. The CDR3 has 14 residues. The CDR3 reads CATSDADRGYEQHV. CDR3 DNA sequence: TGTGCCACCAGTGATGCAGACAGGGGCTACGAGCAGCACGTC.

This clonotype was observed a single time. The rearrangement joins TRBV6-1 to TRBJ2-7; TRBD1 might be the D (6 bases). V lost 1 base to trimming and J lost 5 bases, with 12 bases between them. The germline CDR1 and CDR2 sequences are MNHNS and SASEGT. The CDR3 has 14 amino acids. CDR3 loop: CASSEGQYRDEQYF. The DNA of the CDR3 is TGTGCCAGCAGTGAAGGACAATACAGGGACGAGCAGTACTTC.

This clonotype was observed at least ten times. The chain recombines TRBV18 with TRBJ1-1, with D perhaps TRBD1 (5 bases). This CDR3 is 15 amino acids long. Trimming took off 2 bases at V and 3 bases at J, with 13 bases between the two ends. The germline V gene encodes CDR1 KGHSH and CDR2 LQKENI. This CDR3 reads CASSPGGGGDTEAFF. CDR3 DNA sequence: TGTGCCAGCTCACCAGGTGGGGGAGGCGACACTGAAGCTTTCTTT.

This clonotype was detected a few times. The chain uses TRBV30 and TRBJ2-7; 8 bases are shared with TRBD1. Germline lookup yields CDR1 GTSNPN and CDR2 SVGIG (reference sequence). This CDR3 region has 14 residues. Trimming took 3 bases from V and 3 from J; bases not matched to a gene: 7. CDR3 in amino acids: CAWRRQGSYYEQYF. In nucleotides, the CDR3 is TGTGCCTGGAGACGACAGGGGTCCTACTACGAGCAGTACTTC.

V gene TRBV11-2 combines with J gene TRBJ2-2; the D gene is possibly TRBD2 (6 bases). This CDR3 region has 13 residues. Trimming cost V 8 bases and J 1 base, with 8 bases left between them. Germline V lookup: CDR1 SGHAT, CDR2 FQNNGV. The CDR3, as DNA: TGTGCCAGCCGGAGGGGGAACACCGGGGAGCTGTTTTTT. Amino acids: CASRRGNTGELFF.

This clonotype appeared once. A much larger clone differs by one base, so this may be a read error. The chain uses TRBV7-9 and TRBJ1-2; D ambiguous. Germline V lookup: CDR1 SEHNR, CDR2 FQNEAQ (reference sequence). The CDR3 totals 13 residues. CDR3 loop: CANSLNNNYGYTF. The DNA of the CDR3 is TGTGCCAACAGCTTGAACAATAACTATGGCTACACCTTC. Filled out from reference TRBV7-9 and TRBJ1-2, the complete variable domain reads DTGVSQNPRHKITKRGQNVTFRCDPISEHNRLYWYRQTLGQGPEFLTYFQNEAQLEKSRLLSDRFSAERPKGSFSTLEIQRTEQGDSAMYLCANSLNNNYGYTFGSGTRLTVV.

This clonotype appeared a single time. One end of the junction varies from germline; a read error may be responsible. The CDR3 coding sequence is TGTGCCAGCAGCCTACAGGGACTAGCGGGGGGAGAAACCCACTACTTC. It is translated as CASSLQGLAGGETHYF. The chain uses TRBV7-2 and TRBJ2-5; 15 bases are shared with TRBD2. Germline CDR1 is SGHTA and CDR2 is FQGNSA. The CDR3 runs to 16 residues.

This clonotype was found many times. The rearrangement links TRBV19 to TRBJ2-2, with TRBD2 matching 8 bases. The CDR3 spans 17 residues. With V trimmed by 7 bases and J by 1 base, 11 bases remained unmatched. The germline V gene encodes CDR1 LNHDA and CDR2 SQIVND (reference sequence). DNA for the CDR3: TGTGCCAGTAAGGCGGGGGGCCCTAAATTGAACACCGGGGAGCTGTTTTTT. Its translation: CASKAGGPKLNTGELFF.

This clonotype was detected many times. The chain joins TRBV20-1 to TRBJ2-5; 9 bases map to TRBD1. The junction had 3 bases not matched to a gene; V was cut back by 0 bases and J by 4 bases. Germline values: CDR1 DFQATT, CDR2 SNEGSKA (reference sequence). This CDR3 region has 14 residues. The CDR3 nucleotides are TGCAGTGCTAGAGATGGGGGACAGGGAGAGACCCAGTACTTC. It encodes CSARDGGQGETQYF.

This clonotype is medium-sized (0.01 to 0.1%) by share. J is TRBJ2-5 and V is TRBV7-3; D assignment may be TRBD1 or TRBD2 (7 bases each). CDR1 and CDR2 (germline): SGHTA, FQGTGA. This CDR3 comprises 14 residues. Trimming left V 5 bases short and J 5 bases short, with 15 bases between. Here the CDR3 DNA reads TGTGCCAGCAGCGCGACAGGGAGGGGGGAGACCCAGTACTTC. It is translated as CASSATGRGETQYF.

The rearrangement links TRBV7-2 to TRBJ2-2; D is perhaps TRBD1 (5 bases). Germline V gene data show CDR1 as SGHTA and CDR2 as FQGNSA. Deletions cut 2 bases from V and 6 bases from J, with 16 bases between. CDR3 length equals 16 residues. CDR3 coding DNA: TGTGCCAGCAGCTTACAGGGAAGGGGTCTAGCCGGGGAGCTGTTTTTT. Translating gives CASSLQGRGLAGELFF. The whole variable domain, filled in from reference TRBV7-2 and TRBJ2-2, reads GAGVSQSPSNKVTEKGKDVELRCDPISGHTALYWYRQSLGQGLEFLIYFQGNSAPDKSGLPSDRFSAERTGGSVSTLTIQRTQQEDSAVYLCASSLQGRGLAGELFFGEGSRLTVL.

With regard to this clonotype: This sequence may be a read error, since a much larger clone differs from it by one base. A read error is likely, as this CDR3 ends without the conserved phenylalanine or tryptophan. V and J are TRBV4-1 and TRBJ2-5; 12 bases map to TRBD2. Trimming at V came to 4 bases and at J to 4 bases, leaving 4 bases not matched to a gene. Looked up from germline, CDR1 is MGHRA and CDR2 is YSYEKL. The CDR3 has 15 residues. CDR3 sequence: CASSRVTSGGETQYL. The CDR3 nucleotides read TGCGCCAGCAGCCGAGTGACTAGCGGGGGAGAGACCCAGTACCTC.

This sequence joins TRBV20-1 and TRBJ2-7, with TRBD2 matching over 8 bases. This CDR3 has 13 residues. V shed 5 bases and J 4 bases; nucleotides not matched to a gene: 7. Germline values: CDR1 DFQATT, CDR2 SNEGSKA (reference sequence). In DNA form, the CDR3 reads TGCAGTGCTCGACCGGGACTAGGGTACGAGCAGTACTTC. It codes for CSARPGLGYEQYF.

This chain connects TRBV20-1 to TRBJ2-7; maybe TRBD2 (5 bases). Germline V gives CDR1 DFQATT, CDR2 SNEGSKA (reference sequence). Trimming pared 0 bases from V and 7 bases from J, leaving 19 bases between. The CDR3 totals 15 residues. The CDR3 spells CSARDGASITQEQYF. The CDR3 DNA reads TGCAGTGCTAGAGATGGCGCTAGCATTACACAAGAGCAGTACTTC.

A word on this clonotype: This clone may be a read error of a much larger clone one base away. The chain links TRBV2 to TRBJ2-5; 7 bases agree with TRBD2. Per germline, CDR1 SNHLY and CDR2 FYNNEI. There are 14 residues in the CDR3. Trimming removed 6 bases from V and 5 bases from J; junction bases left unmatched: 9. The CDR3 bases are TGTGCCAGCAGAGCGGGACCCAAAGGGGAGACCCAGTACTTC. Translation gives CASRAGPKGETQYF.